This T cell receptor (beta chain) was recorded in a study of blood T cell repertoires in COVID-19 (dated by TCRdb to 2018 to 2021). Regarding the complete study: Collaborator samples came from the United States, Italy and Spain and covered acute and convalescent phases of COVID-19. The prospective study material was composed of cDNA or gDNA derived from T cells, B-cell-depleted T cells, or PBMCs. Subjects who had been exposed to COVID-19, were actively infected with it, or had recovered from it provided the deeply sampled blood TCRbeta repertoires that made up the dataset. The repertoires were made available in a free public database intended to serve as a resource for research on the immune response to SARS-CoV-2. Samples came from the ongoing ImmuneRACE study (first 160 participants) plus 1,254 subjects from 6 global collaborators. Nearly every sample came with metadata listing a de-identified subject ID, COVID-19 status, age in years and sex. Where available, HLA class I and class II types were obtained from metadata supplied by the sample provider rather than from assay-based typing. The paper's findings and limits, for the study overall: The quantity of clinical and demographic metadata differed by source and by participant and was supplied without curation.

TCRbeta CDR3 regions were amplified from genomic DNA using the immunoSEQ Assay, a bias-controlled multiplex PCR. The paper's processing steps were these. Within the assay, amplification of reference gene primers was used to estimate how many nucleated cells each sample contained. Sequence reads were collapsed and filtered to measure the absolute abundance of every unique TCRbeta CDR3 rearrangement. For each sample, productive Simpson clonality was calculated as the square root of Simpson's diversity index over productive rearrangements. TCRdb's version of the immuneACCESS table is confined to in-frame rearrangements and falls short of the full clone set. An unresolved V gene accounts for under half of the shortfall where checked; the remainder is of unknown origin. The DNA was the basis for D and trimming; V, J and clone size are from that table. The sample table shows 90,000 to 120,000 clones, and roughly 90% are seen once. The ten largest clones represent 0.97% of the sample.

A note on this clone: The clone's antigen remains unknown. Base qualities are not recorded, but no much larger clone differs from it by a single base.

The V and J ends are trimmed by 5 bases and 5 bases, leaving 22 bases between them. From its cysteine to its phenylalanine, the CDR3 spans 16 amino acids. Of the read, only the CDR3 DNA is kept; its 48 bases are in frame from base 1. Sequences MNHEY (CDR1) and SMNVEV (CDR2) are obtained from the germline V gene (reference sequence). The collaborating institutions used their own protocols to collect whole blood in K2EDTA tubes. For TCRbeta analysis, collaborators shipped samples as frozen whole blood, isolated PBMCs, or DNA extracted from either of those sample types. The TCR originated in a man aged 55-75 years with acute or convalescent COVID-19. The V and J genes are TRBV27 and TRBJ2-7; possibly the D gene is TRBD2, per 7 matching bases. The material sequenced was peripheral blood. The nucleotide sequence is TGTGCCAGCAGTCCAGGGGCGGGAGAATTCGTCGACGAGCAGTACTTC. This is translated as CASSPGAGEFVDEQYF.